This T cell receptor beta chain emerged from a study of T cells after posttransplantation cyclophosphamide. Study-wide results and caveats: After PTCy, TRB diversity resembled that of CNI/methotrexate controls. Later blood repertoires were often dominated by clones from the donor CD8+ memory compartment. TRB overlap between skin or GI tissue T cells and blood was limited.

This clone came up once. What it binds is unknown. The protocol was immunoSEQ multiplex PCR, while the TCRdb copy is restricted to in-frame clones and leaves out a portion. The sample consists of approximately 28,000 clones, about 93% of them appearing once. CDR1 and CDR2 from the germline V gene are KGHSH and LQKENI. J was trimmed by 4 bases and V by 8 bases; bases with no gene match: 9. The CDR3 length is 16 residues. Cells defined as naive were viable CD3+CD4+ or CD3+CD8+ and CCR7+CD45RA+CD45RO-CD95-CD27+CD28+. On the day of bone marrow donation, the related graft donor provided peripheral blood. The sample taken for sequencing was naive CD4+ T cells sorted from PBMCs. This chain uses TRBV18 with TRBJ2-3; TRBD2 matches 13 bases. The receptor was isolated from a woman between 55 and 75 years old in good health, CMV-negative, and a related stem cell transplant donor. DNA of the CDR3: TGTGCCAGCGCTCAACTAGCGGGGGGGCCAGCAGATACGCAGTATTTT. This encodes CASAQLAGGPADTQYF.